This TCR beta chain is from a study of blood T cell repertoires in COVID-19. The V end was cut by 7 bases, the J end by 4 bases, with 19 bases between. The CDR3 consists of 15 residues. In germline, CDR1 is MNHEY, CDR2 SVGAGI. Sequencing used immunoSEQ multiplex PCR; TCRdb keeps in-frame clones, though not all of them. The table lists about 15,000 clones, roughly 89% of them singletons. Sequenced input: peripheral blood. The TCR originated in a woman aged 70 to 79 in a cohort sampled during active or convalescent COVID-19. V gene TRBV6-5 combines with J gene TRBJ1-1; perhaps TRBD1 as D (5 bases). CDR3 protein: CASNVAREVGTEAFF. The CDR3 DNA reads TGTGCCAGCAACGTAGCCAGGGAGGTTGGCACTGAAGCTTTCTTT.